Listed below are T cell receptor beta chains from one sample, sequenced in a study of blood T cell repertoires in COVID-19. The protocol was immunoSEQ multiplex PCR, while the TCRdb copy is restricted to in-frame clones and leaves out a portion. Seen here are some 290,000 clones, around 78% observed once, and the top ten hold roughly 4.6%. Material for sequencing was peripheral blood. All receptors come from a man between 60 and 75 years old who had recovered from COVID-19. Each CDR3 is given with its conserved first and last residue. The order of the fields is J gene, D gene, V gene, clone size, CDR3 DNA, CDR3 protein. The D gene is left open where the match is weak. Clone size, where shown, is once, few, many, or a class for clones that have expanded.

j_call: TRBJ2-3
d_call: TRBD2
v_call: TRBV5-4
clone_size: -
cdr3_nt: TGTGCCAGCAGCTTGCTGACTAGCGGGGTTGGCACAGATACGCAGTATTTT
cdr3_aa: CASSLLTSGVGTDTQYF

j_call: TRBJ2-7
d_call: TRBD2
v_call: TRBV19
clone_size: -
cdr3_nt: TGTGCCAGTACCGCGACTAGCTTAGGCTACGAGCAGTACTTC
cdr3_aa: CASTATSLGYEQYF

j_call: TRBJ2-2
d_call: TRBD2
v_call: TRBV2
clone_size: -
cdr3_nt: TGTGCCAGCAGTACTAGCGGGAGGGCCGGGAGGACGGTCGGGGAGCTGTTTTTT
cdr3_aa: CASSTSGRAGRTVGELFF

j_call: TRBJ2-5
d_call: TRBD1
v_call: TRBV7-2
clone_size: -
cdr3_nt: TGTGCCAGCAGCCGGGGACAGCAAGAGACCCAGTACTTC
cdr3_aa: CASSRGQQETQYF

j_call: TRBJ2-7
d_call: -
v_call: TRBV7-7
clone_size: once
cdr3_nt: TGTGCCAGCAGCTTAGGACAGAACTCCTACGAGCAGTACTTC
cdr3_aa: CASSLGQNSYEQYF

j_call: TRBJ1-5
d_call: -
v_call: TRBV19
clone_size: -
cdr3_nt: TGTGCCAGTAGTACCACAGGGAGCAATCAGCCCCAGCATTTT
cdr3_aa: CASSTTGSNQPQHF

j_call: TRBJ2-3
d_call: TRBD1
v_call: TRBV7-2
clone_size: -
cdr3_nt: TGTGCCAGCAGCTTAGGCCTCCGGGACAGGGGGTCCCGGTCAGATACGCAGTATTTT
cdr3_aa: CASSLGLRDRGSRSDTQYF

j_call: TRBJ2-2
d_call: -
v_call: TRBV11-2
clone_size: once
cdr3_nt: TGTGCCAGCAGCTTACAGGCCCAGACCGGGGAGCTGTTTTTT
cdr3_aa: CASSLQAQTGELFF

j_call: TRBJ1-5
d_call: -
v_call: TRBV11-2
clone_size: -
cdr3_nt: TGTGCCAGCAGCAAACACAGGGACAATCAGCCCCAGCATTTT
cdr3_aa: CASSKHRDNQPQHF

j_call: TRBJ2-4
d_call: TRBD1
v_call: TRBV5-1
clone_size: -
cdr3_nt: TGCGCCAGCAGCTTGGTACAGGGGAGTGCCAAAAACATTCAGTACTTC
cdr3_aa: CASSLVQGSAKNIQYF

j_call: TRBJ1-2
d_call: -
v_call: TRBV6-2/TRBV6-3
clone_size: -
cdr3_nt: TGTGCCAGCAGTGCTACGACAGGACCAGACTATGGCTACACCTTC
cdr3_aa: CASSATTGPDYGYTF